Given below is one T cell receptor beta chain in context. Trimming stripped 1 base from V and 11 bases from J, with 14 bases between. Germline values: CDR1 LGHNA, CDR2 YSLEER. The CDR3 covers 13 residues. This specimen belongs to a study of blood T cell repertoires in COVID-19. Study summary: Samples of COVID-19 (acute and convalescent) were obtained from the United States, Italy and Spain.

Generated by immunoSEQ multiplex PCR, the TCRdb table keeps only in-frame clones and is missing some. There are about 440,000 clones in the sample; about 90% occur only once, and approximately 2% lies in the top ten. The chain carries TRBV4-3 and TRBJ1-1, with a tentative D call TRBD1 (5 bases). The clonotype comes from a woman aged 18-35 years with acute COVID-19. The sequenced sample was PBMCs or T cells enriched from blood (not recorded which). The CDR3: CASSQGWDFGAFF. DNA for the CDR3: TGCGCCAGCAGCCAAGGATGGGACTTTGGGGCTTTCTTT.